The 7 T cell receptor beta chains reported below all come from one sample, sequenced in a study of T-cell memory formation after mild COVID-19. TCRdb reprocessed the 5' RACE reads with MiXCR, giving one entry per CDR3 protein. The data contain 350,000 or so distinct CDR3 sequences, around 20% of them singletons. The sequencing input was PBMCs or a T cell subset sorted from them (not recorded which). The receptors were sampled from a young man who had mild COVID-19 (a few samples of this study predate the infection). Cell type and time point are not known.

V and J are TRBV19 and TRBJ2-2; D uncertain. Germline-derived CDR1 and CDR2 are LNHDA and SQIVND (reference sequence). CDR3 length: 14 amino acids. V lost 3 bases and J 5 bases, leaving 10 bases between the germline ends. The CDR3 reads CASSIQQATGELFF. CDR3 in DNA: TGTGCCAGTAGTATCCAGCAGGCTACCGGGGAGCTGTTTTTT.

Only a few counts were recorded for this clonotype. The junction differs from germline at one of its ends, possibly a read error. This chain links TRBV9 with TRBJ2-7; no clear D gene. Germline lookup yields CDR1 SGDLS and CDR2 YYNGEE. CDR3 length: 13 amino acids. The CDR3 here is CASSGRYSNEQYF. The CDR3 nucleotides are TGTGCCAGCAGCGGCAGATACTCCAACGAGCAGTACTTC.

This clonotype was found a few times. This chain uses TRBV6-5 with TRBJ2-3; 7 positions agree with TRBD1. V dropped 2 bases and J dropped 7; count of bases not matched to a gene: 6. CDR1 MNHEY and CDR2 SVGAGI come from the germline V gene. This CDR3 has 14 amino acids. The CDR3 protein is CASSYATGTNTQYF. Here the CDR3 DNA reads TGTGCCAGCAGTTACGCGACAGGGACGAATACGCAGTATTTT.

This clonotype was seen a few times. The V and J genes are TRBV7-6 and TRBJ1-1; D is uncertain. CDR1 SGHVS and CDR2 FNYEAQ come from the germline V gene. The CDR3 runs 14 residues. V was shortened by 3 bases and J by 2 bases, with 10 bases between the two germline ends. CDR3: CASSLYHSNTEAFF. The CDR3 DNA reads as TGTGCCAGCAGCTTGTACCATAGTAACACTGAAGCTTTCTTT.

The table lists this clonotype with a few counts. The chain links TRBV19 to TRBJ1-1; perhaps TRBD1 as D (6 bases). The germline V gene has CDR1 LNHDA and CDR2 SQIVND (reference sequence). This CDR3 region has 17 residues. The V end was cut by 4 bases, the J end by 0 bases, with 18 bases between. DNA for the CDR3: TGTGCCAGTAGTAAACAGGGAATTTGGGGAATGAACACTGAAGCTTTCTTT. Its protein is CASSKQGIWGMNTEAFF.

This clonotype has more than one count but fewer than ten. The chain combines TRBV6-5 with TRBJ1-2; 9 bases fit TRBD1. Germline V gives CDR1 MNHEY, CDR2 SVGAGI. The CDR3 totals 13 residues. J lost 8 bases, V lost 8 bases, and 9 bases had no gene match. The chain's CDR3 is CASRQGVFRGYTF. The DNA of the CDR3 is TGTGCCAGCCGACAGGGGGTATTTCGAGGCTACACCTTC.

This chain uses TRBV19 with TRBJ2-6, with 9 bases matching TRBD1. This CDR3 comprises 17 residues. Trimming took 10 bases from V and 1 from J; bases not matched to a gene: 11. Per the germline V gene, CDR1 is LNHDA and CDR2 is SQIVND (reference sequence). CDR3 amino acids: CATTTGTGRSGANVLTF. The CDR3, as DNA: TGTGCCACCACTACCGGGACAGGGCGGTCTGGGGCCAACGTCCTGACTTTC.